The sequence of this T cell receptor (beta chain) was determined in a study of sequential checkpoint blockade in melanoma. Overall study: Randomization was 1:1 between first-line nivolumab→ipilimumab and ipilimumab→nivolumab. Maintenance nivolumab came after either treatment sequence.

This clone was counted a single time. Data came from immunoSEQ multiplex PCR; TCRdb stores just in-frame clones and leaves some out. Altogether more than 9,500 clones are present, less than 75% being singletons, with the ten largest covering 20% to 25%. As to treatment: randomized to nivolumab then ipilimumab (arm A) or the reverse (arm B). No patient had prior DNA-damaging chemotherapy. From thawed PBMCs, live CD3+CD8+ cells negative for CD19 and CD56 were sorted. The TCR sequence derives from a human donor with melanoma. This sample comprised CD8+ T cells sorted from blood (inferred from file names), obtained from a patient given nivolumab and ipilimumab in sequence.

CDR3 sequence: CASSPDRGRRGNQPQHF. The CDR3 DNA reads as TGTGCCAGCAGCCCCGACAGGGGCCGGAGAGGCAATCAGCCCCAGCATTTT. V and J are TRBV28 and TRBJ1-5; TRBD1 agrees at 8 bases. The germline CDR1 and CDR2 sequences are MDHEN and SYDVKM. This CDR3 contains 17 residues. V lost 6 bases and J lost 2; bases outside the gene matches: 12.